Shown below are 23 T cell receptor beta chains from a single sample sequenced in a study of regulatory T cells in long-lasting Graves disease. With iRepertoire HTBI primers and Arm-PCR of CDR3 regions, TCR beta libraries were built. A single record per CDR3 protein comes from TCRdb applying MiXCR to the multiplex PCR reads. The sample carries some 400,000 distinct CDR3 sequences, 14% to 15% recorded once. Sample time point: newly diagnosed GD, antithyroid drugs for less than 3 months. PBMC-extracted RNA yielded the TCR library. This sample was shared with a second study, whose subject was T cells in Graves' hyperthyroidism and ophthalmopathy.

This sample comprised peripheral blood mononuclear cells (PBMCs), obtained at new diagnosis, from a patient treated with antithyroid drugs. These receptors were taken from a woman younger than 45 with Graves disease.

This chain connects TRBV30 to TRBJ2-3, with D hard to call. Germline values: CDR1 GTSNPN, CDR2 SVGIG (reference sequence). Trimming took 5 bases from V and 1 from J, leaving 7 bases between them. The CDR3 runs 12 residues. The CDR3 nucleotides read TGTGCCTGGGACGGACGCACAGATACGCAGTATTTT. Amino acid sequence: CAWDGRTDTQYF.

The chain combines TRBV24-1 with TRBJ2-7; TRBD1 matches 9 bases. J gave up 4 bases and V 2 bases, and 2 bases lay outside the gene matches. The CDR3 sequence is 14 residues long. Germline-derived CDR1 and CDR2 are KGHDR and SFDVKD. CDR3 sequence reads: CATSDWDREYEQYF. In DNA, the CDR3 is TGTGCCACCAGTGATTGGGACAGGGAATACGAGCAGTACTTC.

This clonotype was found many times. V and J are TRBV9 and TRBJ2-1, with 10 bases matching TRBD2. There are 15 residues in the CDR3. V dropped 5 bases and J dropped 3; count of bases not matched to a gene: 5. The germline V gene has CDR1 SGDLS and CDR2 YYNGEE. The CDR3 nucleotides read TGTGCCAGCAGTTCTAGCGGGAGTGACTACAATGAGCAGTTCTTC. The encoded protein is CASSSSGSDYNEQFF.

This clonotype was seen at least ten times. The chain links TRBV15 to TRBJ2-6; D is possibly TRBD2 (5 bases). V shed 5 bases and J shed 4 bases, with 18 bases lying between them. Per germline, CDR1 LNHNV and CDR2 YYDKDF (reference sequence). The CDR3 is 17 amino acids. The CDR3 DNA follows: TGTGCCACCAGCCGGTGGGGAGATGGGATCGGGGCCAACGTCCTGACTTTC. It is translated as CATSRWGDGIGANVLTF.

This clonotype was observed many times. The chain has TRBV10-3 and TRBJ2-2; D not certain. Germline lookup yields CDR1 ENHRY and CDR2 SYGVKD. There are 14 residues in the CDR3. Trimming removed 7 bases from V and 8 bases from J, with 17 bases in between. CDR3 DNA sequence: TGTGCCATCACCCCCCAGCCCTCTGCGGGGGAGCTGTTTTTT. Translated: CAITPQPSAGELFF.

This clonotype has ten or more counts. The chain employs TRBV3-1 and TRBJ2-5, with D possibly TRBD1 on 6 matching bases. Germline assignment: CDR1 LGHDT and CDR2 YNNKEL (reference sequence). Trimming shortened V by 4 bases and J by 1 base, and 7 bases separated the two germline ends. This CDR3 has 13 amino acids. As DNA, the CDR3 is TGTGCCAGCAGCCGGGGGCTCCAAGAGACCCAGTACTTC. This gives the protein CASSRGLQETQYF.

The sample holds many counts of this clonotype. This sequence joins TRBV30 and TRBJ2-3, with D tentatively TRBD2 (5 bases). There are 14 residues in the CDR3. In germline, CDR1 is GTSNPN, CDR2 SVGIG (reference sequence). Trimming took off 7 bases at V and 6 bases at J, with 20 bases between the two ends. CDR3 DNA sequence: TGTGCCTACGGAGAGGGATCTTACATGGATACGCAGTATTTT. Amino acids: CAYGEGSYMDTQYF.

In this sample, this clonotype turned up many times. CDR3 nucleotides: TGCGCCAGCAGTTCGGGACTAGCGGCTCCTCATTCATACGAGCAGTACTTC. Its protein is CASSSGLAAPHSYEQYF. The V call is TRBV5-1, the J call TRBJ2-7, with 11 bases identical to TRBD2. CDR1 is SGHRS, CDR2 YFSETQ, per germline. J gave up 4 bases and V 5 bases, and 14 bases lay outside the gene matches. The CDR3 consists of 17 residues.

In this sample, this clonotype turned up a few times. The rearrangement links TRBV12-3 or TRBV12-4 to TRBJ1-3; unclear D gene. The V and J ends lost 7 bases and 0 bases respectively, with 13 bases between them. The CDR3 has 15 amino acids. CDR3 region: CASTPDNLSGNTIYF. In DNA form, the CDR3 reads TGTGCCAGCACCCCTGACAACCTCTCTGGAAACACCATATATTTT.

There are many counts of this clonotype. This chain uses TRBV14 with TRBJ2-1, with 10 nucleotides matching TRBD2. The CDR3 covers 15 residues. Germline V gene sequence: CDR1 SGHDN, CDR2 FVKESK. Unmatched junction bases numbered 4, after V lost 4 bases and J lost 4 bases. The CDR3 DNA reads TGTGCCAGCAGCCTAGCGGGAGGATGGTACAATGAGCAGTTCTTC. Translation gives CASSLAGGWYNEQFF.

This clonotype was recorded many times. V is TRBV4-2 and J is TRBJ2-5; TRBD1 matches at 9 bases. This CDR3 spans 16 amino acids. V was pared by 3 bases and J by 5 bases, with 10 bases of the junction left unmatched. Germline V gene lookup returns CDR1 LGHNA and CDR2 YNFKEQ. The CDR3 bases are TGTGCCAGCAGCCACCGAACCGGACAGGGGCGGGAGACCCAGTACTTC. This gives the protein CASSHRTGQGRETQYF.

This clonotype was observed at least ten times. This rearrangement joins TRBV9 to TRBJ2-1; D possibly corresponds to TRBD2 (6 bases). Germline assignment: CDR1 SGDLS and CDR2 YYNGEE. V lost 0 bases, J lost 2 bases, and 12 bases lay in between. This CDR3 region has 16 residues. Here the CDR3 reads CASSVVSGPAYNEQFF. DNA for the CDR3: TGTGCCAGCAGCGTAGTCAGCGGGCCGGCCTACAATGAGCAGTTCTTC. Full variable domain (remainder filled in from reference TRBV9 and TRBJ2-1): DSGVTQTPKHLITATGQRVTLRCSPRSGDLSVYWYQQSLDQGLQFLIQYYNGEERAKGNILERFSAQQFPDLHSELNLSSLELGDSALYFCASSVVSGPAYNEQFFGPGTRLTVL.

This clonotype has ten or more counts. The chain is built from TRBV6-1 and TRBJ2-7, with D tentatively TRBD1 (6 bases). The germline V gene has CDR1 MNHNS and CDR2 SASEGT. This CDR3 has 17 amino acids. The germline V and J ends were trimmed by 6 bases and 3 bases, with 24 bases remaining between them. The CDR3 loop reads CASRNGRGASGIYEQYF. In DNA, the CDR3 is TGTGCCAGCAGGAATGGCAGGGGAGCCTCTGGAATCTACGAGCAGTACTTC.

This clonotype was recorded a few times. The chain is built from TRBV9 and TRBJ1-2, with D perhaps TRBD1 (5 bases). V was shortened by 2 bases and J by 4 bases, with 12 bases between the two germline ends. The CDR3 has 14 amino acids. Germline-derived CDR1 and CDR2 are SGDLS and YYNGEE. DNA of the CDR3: TGTGCCAGCAGCGTGGGTGACAGACCCTATGGCTACACCTTC. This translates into CASSVGDRPYGYTF.

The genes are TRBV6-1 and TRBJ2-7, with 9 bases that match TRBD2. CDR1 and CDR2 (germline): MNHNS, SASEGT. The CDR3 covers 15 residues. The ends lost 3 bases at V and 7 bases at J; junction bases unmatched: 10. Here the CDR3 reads CASSEGGRAQNEQYF. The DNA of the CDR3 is TGTGCCAGCAGTGAGGGCGGGAGGGCCCAAAATGAGCAGTACTTC.

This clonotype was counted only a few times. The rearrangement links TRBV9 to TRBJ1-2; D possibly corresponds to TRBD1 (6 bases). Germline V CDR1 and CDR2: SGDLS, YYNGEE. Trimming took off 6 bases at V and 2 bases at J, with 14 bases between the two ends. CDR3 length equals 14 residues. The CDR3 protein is CASNPEGGNYGYTF. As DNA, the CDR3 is TGTGCCAGCAACCCGGAGGGGGGCAACTATGGCTACACCTTC.

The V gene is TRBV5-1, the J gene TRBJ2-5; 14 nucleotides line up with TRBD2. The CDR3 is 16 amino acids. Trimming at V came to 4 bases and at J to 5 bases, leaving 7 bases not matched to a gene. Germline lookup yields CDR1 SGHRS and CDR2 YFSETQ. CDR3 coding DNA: TGCGCCAGCAGCAGTGGGACTAGCGGGAGAGGGGAGACCCAGTACTTC. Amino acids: CASSSGTSGRGETQYF.

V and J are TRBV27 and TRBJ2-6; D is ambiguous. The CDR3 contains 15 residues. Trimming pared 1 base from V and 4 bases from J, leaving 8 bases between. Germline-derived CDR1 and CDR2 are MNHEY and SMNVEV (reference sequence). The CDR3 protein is CASSLYVVGANVLTF. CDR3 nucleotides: TGTGCCAGCAGTTTATATGTTGTGGGGGCCAACGTCCTGACTTTC.

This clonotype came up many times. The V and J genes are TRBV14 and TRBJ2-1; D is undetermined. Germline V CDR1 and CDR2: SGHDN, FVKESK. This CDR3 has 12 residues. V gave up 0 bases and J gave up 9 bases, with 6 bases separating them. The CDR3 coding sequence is TGTGCCAGCAGCCAAGAAGAAGGTGAGCAGTTCTTC. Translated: CASSQEEGEQFF. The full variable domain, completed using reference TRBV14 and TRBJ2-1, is EAGVTQFPSHSVIEKGQTVTLRCDPISGHDNLYWYRRVMGKEIKFLLHFVKESKQDESGMPNNRFLAERTGGTYSTLKVQPAELEDSGVYFCASSQEEGEQFFGPGTRLTVL.

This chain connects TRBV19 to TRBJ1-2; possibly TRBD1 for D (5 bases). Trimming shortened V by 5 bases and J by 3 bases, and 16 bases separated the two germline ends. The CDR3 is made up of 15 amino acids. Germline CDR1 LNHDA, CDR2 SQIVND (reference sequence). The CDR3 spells CASSVGGGGYYGYTF. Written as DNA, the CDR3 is TGTGCCAGTAGTGTCGGGGGGGGGGGGTACTATGGCTACACCTTC. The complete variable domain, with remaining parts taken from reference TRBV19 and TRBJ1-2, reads DGGITQSPKYLFRKEGQNVTLSCEQNLNHDAMYWYRQDPGQGLRLIYYSQIVNDFQKGDIAEGYSVSREKKESFPLTVTSAQKNPTAFYLCASSVGGGGYYGYTFGSGTRLTVV.

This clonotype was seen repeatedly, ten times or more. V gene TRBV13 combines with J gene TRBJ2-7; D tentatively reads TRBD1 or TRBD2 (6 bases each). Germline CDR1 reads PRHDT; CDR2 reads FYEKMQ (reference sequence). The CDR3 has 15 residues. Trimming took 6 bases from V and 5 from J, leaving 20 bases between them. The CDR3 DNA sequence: TGTGCCAGCAGATTCGGGGGCGAAGGTTGGAACGAGCAGTACTTC. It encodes CASRFGGEGWNEQYF.

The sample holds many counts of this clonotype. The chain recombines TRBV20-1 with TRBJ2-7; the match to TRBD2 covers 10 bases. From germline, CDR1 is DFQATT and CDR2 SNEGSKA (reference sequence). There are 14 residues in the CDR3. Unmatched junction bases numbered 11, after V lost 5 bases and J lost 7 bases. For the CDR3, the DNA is TGCAGTGCTCAATTAGCGGGAGGCGCGCGGGAGCAGTACTTC. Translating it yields CSAQLAGGAREQYF.

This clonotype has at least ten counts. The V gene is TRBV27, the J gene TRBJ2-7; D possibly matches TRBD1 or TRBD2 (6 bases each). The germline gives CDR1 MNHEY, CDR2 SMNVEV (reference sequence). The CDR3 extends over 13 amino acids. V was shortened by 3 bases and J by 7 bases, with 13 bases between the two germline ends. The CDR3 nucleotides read TGTGCCAGCAGTTTCTTGGGGGGCGAGGAGCAGTACTTC. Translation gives CASSFLGGEEQYF.